The clone carrying this TCR beta chain was seen ten or more times. TCRdb reprocessed the 5' RACE reads via MiXCR and lists one record per CDR3 protein. The repertoire consists of roughly 74,000 distinct CDR3 sequences, with approximately 5.2% occurring once and the leading ten covering about 7.4%. This sample was included in a study of neurological immune-mediated disorders. The CDR3 runs to 15 residues. Trimming took off 0 bases at V and 0 bases at J, with 7 bases between the two ends. CDR1 is SGDLS and CDR2 is YYNGEE in the germline V gene. The chain employs TRBV9 and TRBJ2-1; no reliable D call. This clonotype was obtained from a man aged 18 to 29 with multiple sclerosis. Sequenced: PBMCs. CDR3 DNA: TGTGCCAGCAGCGTAGGGGTCACCTCCTACAATGAGCAGTTCTTC. It encodes CASSVGVTSYNEQFF.